One sample yielded the 26 T cell receptor beta chains listed below, sequenced in a study of regulatory dendritic cells for organ transplantation. Here immunoSEQ multiplex PCR was the method, and the copy in TCRdb shows in-frame clones only, minus some. The table shows 8,500 to 13,000 clones, with under 80% occurring only once. Sequenced input: memory CD8+ T cells from blood. The subset is: CD45RO+ memory T cells. The receptor source for this set is a human donor in good health.

J is TRBJ2-3 and V is TRBV6-6, with D tentatively TRBD2 (6 bases). V gave up 3 bases and J gave up 4 bases, with 17 bases separating them. The germline V gene encodes CDR1 MNHNY and CDR2 SVGAGI (reference sequence). The CDR3 is 16 residues long. CDR3: CASSYPFERVPDTQYF. CDR3 DNA sequence: TGTGCCAGCAGTTATCCGTTTGAGCGGGTTCCAGATACGCAGTATTTT.

The rearrangement uses TRBV27 and TRBJ1-1, with TRBD1 matching 7 bases. The V gene's germline CDR1 is MNHEY and CDR2 SMNVEV (reference sequence). V shed 2 bases, J shed 9 bases, and the junction held 9 bases outside the gene matches. This CDR3 contains 14 residues. The CDR3 DNA reads TGTGCCAGCAGTTTAACCCAGCACAGGGGTAAAGCTTTCTTT. Its translation is CASSLTQHRGKAFF.

The gene calls are TRBV2 and TRBJ2-4; D is ambiguous. V gave up 3 bases and J gave up 6 bases, with 12 bases separating them. The CDR3 contains 14 residues. CDR1 is SNHLY and CDR2 is FYNNEI in the germline V gene. Here the CDR3 DNA reads TGTGCCAGCAGTGACAGTGGGGAATTAAACATTCAGTACTTC. As protein: CASSDSGELNIQYF.

This rearrangement joins TRBV30 to TRBJ2-7; 9 nucleotides line up with TRBD1. Germline V lookup: CDR1 GTSNPN, CDR2 SVGIG (reference sequence). J was trimmed by 4 bases and V by 6 bases; bases with no gene match: 7. This CDR3 has 13 residues. In nucleotides, the CDR3 is TGTGCCTGCACGGACAGGGGAGGGTACGAGCAGTACTTC. It specifies CACTDRGGYEQYF.

The chain employs TRBV9 and TRBJ2-3; maybe TRBD2 (6 bases). V was trimmed by 1 base and J by 6 bases, leaving 18 bases between them. The length of the CDR3 is 16 residues. Germline V lookup: CDR1 SGDLS, CDR2 YYNGEE. The CDR3, as DNA: TGTGCCAGCAGCGTAACTGGCGGGGATACGGGGGATACGCAGTATTTT. Its translation: CASSVTGGDTGDTQYF.

This clone appeared a few times. This rearrangement joins TRBV29-1 to TRBJ1-2; 10 positions match TRBD1. The CDR3 extends over 15 amino acids. J was trimmed by 4 bases and V by 3 bases; bases with no gene match: 8. CDR1 is SQVTM and CDR2 is ANQGSEA in the germline V gene. CDR3 sequence reads: CSVDRGTGATYGYTF. CDR3 sequence (DNA): TGCAGCGTTGACCGTGGGACAGGGGCTACCTATGGCTACACCTTC.

The rearrangement joins TRBV5-4 to TRBJ2-2, with D possibly matching TRBD2 (6 bases). Germline V lookup: CDR1 SGHNT, CDR2 YYREEE (reference sequence). Trimming cost V 3 bases and J 7 bases, with 10 bases left between them. The CDR3 runs 13 residues. The DNA of the CDR3 is TGTGCCAGCAGCTCGGGGACTGTCGGGGAGCTGTTTTTT. This encodes CASSSGTVGELFF.

The rearrangement joins TRBV30 to TRBJ2-2; tentative D call: TRBD2 (5 bases). Germline V gene sequence: CDR1 GTSNPN, CDR2 SVGIG (reference sequence). The CDR3 has 16 residues. V gave up 5 bases and J gave up 5 bases, with 21 bases separating them. The CDR3 DNA is TGTGCCTGGGCCCGCTCGGGGAATTGGTTGACCGGGGAGCTGTTTTTT. It is translated as CAWARSGNWLTGELFF.

The CDR3: CASSLDFGTDLSSGNTIYF. CDR3 DNA: TGTGCCAGCAGCTTGGACTTCGGAACAGACCTCTCCTCTGGAAACACCATATATTTT. The V and J genes are TRBV5-4 and TRBJ1-3; D is unresolved. The CDR3 totals 19 residues. The V gene lost 0 bases and the J gene lost 0 bases, with 19 bases spanning the gap. From germline, CDR1 is SGHNT and CDR2 YYREEE (reference sequence).

The V and J genes are TRBV18 and TRBJ2-7; tentative D call: TRBD1 (6 bases). Germline V gene sequence: CDR1 KGHSH, CDR2 LQKENI. The CDR3 has 18 amino acids. V gave up 0 bases and J gave up 2 bases, with 20 bases separating them. The CDR3 sequence is CASSPPGRGPQDPYEQYF. DNA of the CDR3: TGTGCCAGCTCACCACCTGGCAGGGGTCCCCAGGATCCCTACGAGCAGTACTTC.

This clone has only one observation. The chain is built from TRBV28 and TRBJ1-2; 9 nucleotides align to TRBD1. The J segment lost 6 bases and the V segment lost 8 bases, leaving 13 bases of the junction unmatched. The V gene's germline CDR1 is MDHEN and CDR2 SYDVKM. CDR3 length: 15 amino acids. The CDR3 loop is CASLRTGESMDGYTF. The CDR3 bases are TGTGCCAGCCTTCGGACAGGGGAGAGTATGGATGGCTACACCTTC.

The V and J genes are TRBV19 and TRBJ2-3; tentatively, D is TRBD1 or TRBD2 (5 bases each). Germline V gene sequence: CDR1 LNHDA, CDR2 SQIVND (reference sequence). The V end lost 5 bases, the J end lost 0 bases, and 21 bases lay between the germline ends. There are 18 residues in the CDR3. CDR3 sequence reads: CASSGGTEGHPSTDTQYF. The CDR3 DNA reads TGTGCCAGTAGTGGGGGAACGGAAGGCCATCCTAGCACAGATACGCAGTATTTT.

This chain uses TRBV4-2 with TRBJ2-2, with 8 bases matching TRBD2. This CDR3 spans 18 amino acids. V was clipped by 4 bases and J by 0 bases; unmatched bases: 10. Germline V gives CDR1 LGHNA, CDR2 YNFKEQ. For the CDR3, the DNA is TGTGCCAGCAGCCCCCAGGGGCGGGGGGCCGCGAACACCGGGGAGCTGTTTTTT. This translates into CASSPQGRGAANTGELFF.

The chain joins TRBV27 to TRBJ2-1; 7 nucleotides line up with TRBD2. Germline V gene lookup returns CDR1 MNHEY and CDR2 SMNVEV (reference sequence). The CDR3 runs 15 residues. The V and J ends lost 3 bases and 2 bases, in that order; junction bases with no gene match: 4. The DNA for the CDR3 is TGTGCCAGCAGTTTCCGACGGGGGGCCTACAATGAGCAGTTCTTC. As protein: CASSFRRGAYNEQFF.

This clone was seen only a few times. The gene calls are TRBV4-1 and TRBJ1-1; D is unclear. Between the trimmed V and J ends, which lost 0 bases and 2 bases, there was a span of 10 bases. This CDR3 spans 15 amino acids. From germline, CDR1 is MGHRA and CDR2 YSYEKL. The DNA for the CDR3 is TGCGCCAGCAGCCAAGAGGGCAGGATTAACACTGAAGCTTTCTTT. This encodes CASSQEGRINTEAFF.

V and J are TRBV27 and TRBJ1-1; 10 bases fit TRBD1. The CDR3 runs 14 residues. The germline V gene has CDR1 MNHEY and CDR2 SMNVEV (reference sequence). Trimming took 4 bases from V and 5 from J; bases not matched to a gene: 4. The CDR3 loop is CASSSGTGVTEAFF. CDR3 nucleotide sequence: TGTGCCAGCAGTTCCGGGACAGGGGTGACTGAAGCTTTCTTT.

The CDR3 spells CASSQRRGWETQYF. The CDR3 DNA is TGTGCCAGCAGTCAACGGCGGGGTTGGGAGACCCAGTACTTC. This chain connects TRBV28 to TRBJ2-5; D may be TRBD2 (6 bases). With 5 bases removed from V and 5 bases from J, the gap between germline ends came to 15 bases. Germline CDR1 is MDHEN and CDR2 is SYDVKM. The CDR3 is 14 residues long.

The chain recombines TRBV4-3 with TRBJ2-6; D gene unclear. The CDR3 extends over 16 amino acids. V was trimmed by 0 bases and J by 2 bases, leaving 8 bases between them. Germline V gene lookup returns CDR1 LGHNA and CDR2 YSLEER. The CDR3 reads CASSQDRSTGANVLTF. In DNA, the CDR3 is TGCGCCAGCAGCCAAGATAGATCGACTGGGGCCAACGTCCTGACTTTC.

This CDR3 reads CASSPPTTRTYNEQFF. CDR3 nucleotide sequence: TGTGCCAGCTCACCGCCGACTACCCGGACCTACAATGAGCAGTTCTTC. This rearrangement joins TRBV18 to TRBJ2-1, with a weak D call TRBD2 (5 bases). Germline V gene lookup returns CDR1 KGHSH and CDR2 LQKENI. The V gene lost 3 bases and the J gene lost 2 bases, with 14 bases spanning the gap. The CDR3 sequence is 16 residues long. Variable domain in full (rest from reference TRBV18 and TRBJ2-1): NAGVMQNPRHLVRRRGQEARLRCSPMKGHSHVYWYRQLPEEGLKFMVYLQKENIIDESGMPKERFSAEFPKEGPSILRIQQVVRGDSAAYFCASSPPTTRTYNEQFFGPGTRLTVL.

The V call is TRBV19, the J call TRBJ2-7; 7 bases match TRBD1. Per germline, CDR1 LNHDA and CDR2 SQIVND (reference sequence). This CDR3 has 15 residues. Trimming cost V 4 bases and J 3 bases; bases outside gene matches: 9. The CDR3 nucleotides are TGTGCCAGTAGTACCGACAGGGTAGGGGGCTACGAGCAGTACTTC. The encoded protein is CASSTDRVGGYEQYF.

The rearrangement links TRBV7-9 to TRBJ1-1; no clear D. Trimming took 5 bases from V and 1 from J, leaving 20 bases between them. This CDR3 comprises 17 residues. Germline V CDR1 and CDR2: SEHNR, FQNEAQ (reference sequence). The CDR3 region is CASSRPGILRGNTEAFF. The CDR3 region has the DNA TGTGCCAGCAGCCGCCCCGGGATCTTAAGAGGGAACACTGAAGCTTTCTTT.

In its sample, this clone was seen a few times. The chain has TRBV7-9 and TRBJ1-2; 7 nucleotides align to TRBD1. Germline values: CDR1 SEHNR, CDR2 FQNEAQ (reference sequence). This CDR3 has 15 residues. J was trimmed by 6 bases and V by 4 bases; bases with no gene match: 11. The CDR3 spells CASSYPDRERNGYTF. CDR3 nucleotides: TGTGCCAGCAGCTACCCCGACAGGGAGAGAAATGGCTACACCTTC.

The chain joins TRBV7-6 to TRBJ2-7, with TRBD1 matching 7 bases. V trimming: 3 bases; J trimming: 7 bases; junction bases outside the gene matches: 6. The CDR3 sequence is 13 residues long. From germline, CDR1 is SGHVS and CDR2 FNYEAQ. CDR3 protein: CASSFGTDSEQYF. In DNA form, the CDR3 reads TGTGCCAGCAGCTTCGGGACAGATTCAGAGCAGTACTTC. Full variable domain (remainder filled in from reference TRBV7-6 and TRBJ2-7): GAGVSQSPRYKVTKRGQDVALRCDPISGHVSLYWYRQALGQGPEFLTYFNYEAQQDKSGLPNDRFSAERPEGSISTLTIQRTEQRDSAMYRCASSFGTDSEQYFGPGTRLTVT.

A few counts support this clone. The chain has TRBV27 and TRBJ1-1; D is unclear. V lost 4 bases and J 4 bases, leaving 10 bases between the germline ends. Germline loops: CDR1 MNHEY, CDR2 SMNVEV (reference sequence). The CDR3 contains 13 residues. CDR3 amino acids: CASSSKLGTEAFF. The CDR3 bases are TGTGCCAGCAGTTCAAAACTGGGCACTGAAGCTTTCTTT.

V and J are TRBV2 and TRBJ1-4; no clear D. CDR3 length: 13 residues. The V end lost 4 bases, the J end lost 5 bases, and 8 bases lay between the germline ends. The germline gives CDR1 SNHLY, CDR2 FYNNEI. Written as DNA, the CDR3 is TGTGCCAGCAGTGCGGGGAGAAATGAAAAACTGTTTTTT. As protein: CASSAGRNEKLFF.

The V gene is TRBV25-1, the J gene TRBJ1-2; weak D call: TRBD1 (5 bases). The CDR3 extends over 16 amino acids. V lost 1 base, J lost 5 bases, and 17 bases lay in between. The germline gives CDR1 MGHDK, CDR2 SYGVNS. The CDR3 spells CASSESWVGPGYGYTF. CDR3 bases: TGTGCCAGCAGTGAATCTTGGGTGGGACCTGGGTATGGCTACACCTTC.